This TCR beta chain was recovered during a study of blood T cell repertoires in COVID-19 (dated by TCRdb to about 2020). Looking at the study overall: The collaborator samples originated in the United States, Italy and Spain and spanned the acute and convalescent phases of COVID-19. The material from the prospective study consisted of cDNA or gDNA derived from T cells, B-cell-depleted T cells, or PBMCs. The dataset comprised deeply sampled blood TCRbeta repertoires from subjects exposed to, actively infected with, or recovered from COVID-19. A freely available public database, intended as a resource for researchers studying the immune response to SARS-CoV-2, is where the repertoires were released. The samples were drawn from two sources: the first 160 participants of the ongoing ImmuneRACE study, and 1,000 to 1,500 subjects contributed by 6 global collaborators. Nearly every sample came with metadata listing a de-identified subject ID, COVID-19 status, age in years and sex. Where available, HLA class I and class II types were obtained from metadata supplied by the sample provider rather than from assay-based typing. Summary of the overall study and its limitations: The amount of clinical and demographic metadata varied by source and participant and was provided uncurated.

TCRbeta CDR3 regions were amplified from genomic DNA using the immunoSEQ Assay, a bias-controlled multiplex PCR. The study's processing was this. The number of nucleated cells in each sample was estimated by amplification of reference gene primers within the assay. Sequence reads were collapsed and filtered to measure the absolute abundance of every unique TCRbeta CDR3 rearrangement. For each sample, productive Simpson clonality was calculated as the square root of Simpson's diversity index across productive rearrangements. Here the immuneACCESS table is served through TCRdb, limited to in-frame sequences with V and J called. Missing clones are a known gap in these copies; in checked studies unresolved V genes cover under half, and the rest lacks a known reason. V, J and clone size are those of that table, while D and trimming were read from the DNA. Here the sample has roughly 41,000 clones; roughly four fifths occur a single time. The ten largest account for around 40% of the sample.

Based on the germline V gene (reference sequence), the CDR1 and CDR2 sequences are MNHEY and SMNVEV. V lost 5 bases and J lost 7 bases, and the count of bases not matched to a germline gene is 7. The CDR3 measures 13 amino acids from cysteine to phenylalanine. Just CDR3 DNA is preserved here, 39 bases in frame from base 1. Whole blood was collected in K2EDTA tubes by collaborating institutions according to the institutions' own protocols. For TCRbeta analysis, collaborator samples were shipped as frozen whole blood, as isolated PBMCs, or as DNA extracted from either sample type. The table lists this clone with many counts. Its antigen target is currently unknown. Qualities for individual bases were not recorded, and no much larger clone is one base off.

The rearranged segments are TRBV27 and TRBJ1-1, with 7 bases in between that match TRBD1. The sequence derives from a woman older than 75 with acute or convalescent COVID-19. Sequencing was done on a sample of peripheral blood. Here is the DNA: TGTGCCAGCAGTGGGACAGCGGGCGGTGAAGCTTTCTTT. The encoded protein is CASSGTAGGEAFF.